This TCR beta chain was captured by sequencing in a study of T cells after yellow fever vaccination. Trimming took off 3 bases at V and 0 bases at J, with 8 bases between the two ends. Germline loops: CDR1 MGHRA, CDR2 YSYEKL. This CDR3 has 14 residues. At least ten counts were recorded for this clonotype. The antigen is undetermined. TCRdb fed the 5' RACE reads into MiXCR, producing one record per CDR3 protein. The top ten clones hold around a fifth of a sample with 200,000 to 300,000 distinct CDR3 sequences, over 3% of them seen once. Study results and caveats: The booster saw the reappearance of most primary-vaccination clones (roughly 95% CD4, around 90% CD8). Weaker, the secondary response peaked sooner, at day 5 versus 15.

This chain joins TRBV4-1 and TRBJ1-1; possibly TRBD1 for D (6 bases). The sample was PBMCs, taken 15 days after the yellow fever booster vaccination. The receptor's source is a man between 18 and 29 years old who received the YFV17D yellow fever vaccine. The CDR3 DNA is TGCGCCAGCAGCCATAGACAGGTGAACACTGAAGCTTTCTTT. Translated, it gives CASSHRQVNTEAFF.